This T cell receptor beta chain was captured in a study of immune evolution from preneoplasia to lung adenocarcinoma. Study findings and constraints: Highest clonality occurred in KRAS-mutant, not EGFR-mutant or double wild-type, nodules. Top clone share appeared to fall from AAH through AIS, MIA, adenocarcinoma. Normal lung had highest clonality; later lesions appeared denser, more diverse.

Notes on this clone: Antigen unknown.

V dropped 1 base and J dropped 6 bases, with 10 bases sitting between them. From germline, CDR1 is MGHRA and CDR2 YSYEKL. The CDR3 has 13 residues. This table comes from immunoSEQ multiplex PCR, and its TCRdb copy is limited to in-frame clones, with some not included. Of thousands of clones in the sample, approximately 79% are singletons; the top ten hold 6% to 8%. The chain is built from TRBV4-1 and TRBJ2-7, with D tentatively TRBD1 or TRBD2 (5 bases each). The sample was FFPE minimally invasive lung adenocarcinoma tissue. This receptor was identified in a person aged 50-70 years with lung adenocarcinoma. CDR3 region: CASSQVSGTEQYF. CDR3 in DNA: TGCGCCAGCAGCCAAGTTTCGGGGACCGAGCAGTACTTC.